The 31 T cell receptor beta chains below were found in one sample sequenced in a study of T cell repertoires in cytomegalovirus infection. TCRdb reprocessed the reads with MiXCR, giving one entry per CDR3 protein. The top ten hold under 3% of the sample, which has under 850,000 distinct CDR3 sequences, about 40% seen once. Sequenced sample: PBMCs. The receptors here all came from a human donor in good health (CMV status not recorded). Some clones in this sample may be carry-over from other donors' samples.

The chain recombines TRBV20-1 with TRBJ1-5; a possible D gene is TRBD1 (5 bases). The CDR3 has 15 residues. Germline V gene sequence: CDR1 DFQATT, CDR2 SNEGSKA (reference sequence). Deletions cut 3 bases from V and 0 bases from J, with 12 bases between. CDR3 residues: CSASLGLDSNQPQHF. The CDR3 nucleotides are TGCAGTGCTAGTTTGGGACTCGATAGCAATCAGCCCCAGCATTTT.

V is TRBV7-9 and J is TRBJ2-1; perhaps TRBD2 as D (6 bases). The CDR3 runs to 17 residues. The germline V gene encodes CDR1 SEHNR and CDR2 FQNEAQ (reference sequence). Trimming stripped 5 bases from V and 7 bases from J, with 24 bases between. The CDR3 DNA reads TGTGCCAGCAGCAGCCCGGGGACTCGTCAACTACTTAATGAGCAGTTCTTC. This sequence encodes CASSSPGTRQLLNEQFF. The full variable domain, completed using reference TRBV7-9 and TRBJ2-1, is DTGVSQNPRHKITKRGQNVTFRCDPISEHNRLYWYRQTLGQGPEFLTYFQNEAQLEKSRLLSDRFSAERPKGSFSTLEIQRTEQGDSAMYLCASSSPGTRQLLNEQFFGPGTRLTVL.

The rearrangement joins TRBV19 to TRBJ2-1; tentative D call: TRBD2 (7 bases). CDR1 LNHDA and CDR2 SQIVND come from the germline V gene (reference sequence). This CDR3 spans 15 amino acids. Trimming stripped 3 bases from V and 10 bases from J, with 19 bases between. The CDR3 is CASSIFIGGLVEQFF. The CDR3 DNA follows: TGTGCCAGTAGTATCTTCATCGGGGGGCTGGTAGAGCAGTTCTTC.

This clonotype was detected only a few times. The V and J genes are TRBV6-5 and TRBJ2-2; D unresolved. This CDR3 is 20 amino acids long. Germline V gene sequence: CDR1 MNHEY, CDR2 SVGAGI. V shed 2 bases and J shed 0 bases, with 22 bases lying between them. CDR3 coding DNA: TGTGCCAGCAGTTACGATGTGGAAAAACCCGACCCCGCGAACACCGGGGAGCTGTTTTTT. This sequence encodes CASSYDVEKPDPANTGELFF.

The sample holds a few counts of this clonotype. This chain uses TRBV12-3 or TRBV12-4 with TRBJ2-5; D may be TRBD1 (5 bases). The germline V and J ends were trimmed by 6 bases and 4 bases, with 12 bases remaining between them. This CDR3 has 13 amino acids. CDR3 protein: CASRPRGAETQYF. The CDR3 DNA follows: TGTGCCAGCAGACCTAGGGGCGCAGAGACCCAGTACTTC.

The chain links TRBV12-3 or TRBV12-4 to TRBJ1-3; 7 positions agree with TRBD1. With 6 bases clipped from V and 5 bases from J, the junction kept 7 bases outside the gene matches. This CDR3 has 14 amino acids. The CDR3: CASSQGTARNTIYF. The CDR3 nucleotides read TGTGCCAGCAGCCAAGGGACAGCGCGAAACACCATATATTTT.

The V gene is TRBV6-1, the J gene TRBJ2-5; D may match TRBD1 or TRBD2 (5 bases each). The V end lost 6 bases, the J end lost 2 bases, and 16 bases lay between the germline ends. The CDR3 is made up of 15 amino acids. Germline V CDR1 and CDR2: MNHNS, SASEGT. The DNA for the CDR3 is TGTGCCAGCAGGCCCCGGGGCGGGCCTCAAGAGACCCAGTACTTC. This codes for CASRPRGGPQETQYF.

This chain connects TRBV28 to TRBJ2-5; no reliable D call. The germline V gene has CDR1 MDHEN and CDR2 SYDVKM. V was trimmed by 6 bases and J by 2 bases, leaving 19 bases between them. CDR3 length equals 16 residues. The CDR3 sequence: CASRKNRVIGQETQYF. As DNA, the CDR3 is TGTGCCAGCAGGAAAAACCGGGTCATAGGTCAAGAGACCCAGTACTTC.

This clonotype was seen only a few times. This chain joins TRBV11-2 and TRBJ2-5; D may be TRBD2 (5 bases). This CDR3 has 17 residues. The germline CDR1 and CDR2 sequences are SGHAT and FQNNGV. Deletions cut 5 bases from V and 0 bases from J, with 19 bases between. DNA for the CDR3: TGTGCCAGCAGCCGCTCCCCCGAGCGGTTGTACCAAGAGACCCAGTACTTC. As protein: CASSRSPERLYQETQYF.

The gene calls are TRBV19 and TRBJ2-1, with D maybe TRBD1 (6 bases). This CDR3 region has 15 residues. In germline, CDR1 is LNHDA, CDR2 SQIVND (reference sequence). The V end lost 3 bases, the J end lost 2 bases, and 11 bases lay between the germline ends. The CDR3 region is CASSMGAGPYNEQFF. The DNA for the CDR3 is TGTGCCAGTAGTATGGGGGCAGGCCCCTACAATGAGCAGTTCTTC. Supplemented by reference TRBV19 and TRBJ2-1, the full variable domain reads DGGITQSPKYLFRKEGQNVTLSCEQNLNHDAMYWYRQDPGQGLRLIYYSQIVNDFQKGDIAEGYSVSREKKESFPLTVTSAQKNPTAFYLCASSMGAGPYNEQFFGPGTRLTVL.

On this clonotype itself: At one end the junction does not follow the germline gene, possibly because of a read error. The chain recombines TRBV5-1 with TRBJ2-1; 12 bases match TRBD2. Per the germline V gene, CDR1 is SGHRS and CDR2 is YFSETQ. The CDR3 consists of 16 residues. The CDR3 bases are TGCGCAAGCAGCTCTAGCGGGGGGGCCTTTGCCAATGAGCAGTTCTTC. This encodes CASSSSGGAFANEQFF.

This clonotype was seen repeatedly, ten times or more. This rearrangement joins TRBV28 to TRBJ2-7; 7 positions match TRBD2. Germline CDR1 MDHEN, CDR2 SYDVKM. Trimming cost V 6 bases and J 6 bases; bases outside gene matches: 14. The CDR3 runs 15 residues. The CDR3 DNA reads TGTGCCAGCAGGAAGAGCGGGATGGGCTCCCCCGAGCAGTACTTC. This sequence encodes CASRKSGMGSPEQYF.

This clonotype was picked up a small number of times. This chain uses TRBV30 with TRBJ1-1; D call uncertain. The CDR3 is 14 amino acids. Trimming took 1 base from V and 1 from J, leaving 10 bases between them. In germline, CDR1 is GTSNPN, CDR2 SVGIG (reference sequence). CDR3 protein: CAWSATVRNTEAFF. DNA of the CDR3: TGTGCCTGGAGTGCCACGGTGAGGAACACTGAAGCTTTCTTT.

The chain couples TRBV7-9 to TRBJ2-1, with D perhaps assigned TRBD1 or TRBD2 (5 bases each). The CDR3 covers 15 residues. Germline V CDR1 and CDR2: SEHNR, FQNEAQ (reference sequence). V shed 6 bases and J shed 7 bases, with 19 bases lying between them. CDR3 in amino acids: CASSLNGDPRNEQFF. Here the CDR3 DNA reads TGTGCCAGCAGTTTAAACGGGGACCCGAGGAATGAGCAGTTCTTC.

V is TRBV5-1 and J is TRBJ2-5; 8 bases align to TRBD1. J gave up 13 bases and V 4 bases, and 9 bases lay outside the gene matches. The CDR3 is made up of 12 amino acids. In germline, CDR1 is SGHRS, CDR2 YFSETQ. The DNA of the CDR3 is TGCGCCAGCAGCCTCGTTCGGGACAGGTGGTACTTC. This sequence encodes CASSLVRDRWYF.

CDR3 bases: TGTGCCAGCAGTCTCGGACTTATGGGTGAGCAGTTCTTC. Protein: CASSLGLMGEQFF. V is TRBV2 and J is TRBJ2-1, with D possibly being TRBD2 (5 bases). CDR3 length: 13 amino acids. Germline loops: CDR1 SNHLY, CDR2 FYNNEI. The V gene lost 5 bases and the J gene lost 9 bases, with 14 bases spanning the gap.

The genes are TRBV11-2 and TRBJ2-5; D tentatively reads TRBD1 or TRBD2 (5 bases each). The CDR3 has 15 amino acids. Germline loops: CDR1 SGHAT, CDR2 FQNNGV. V was cut by 3 bases and J by 5 bases, with 16 bases left in between. The CDR3 coding sequence is TGTGCCAGCAGCTTGGGGCCGGGGATTCGGGAGACCCAGTACTTC. It encodes CASSLGPGIRETQYF.

This chain joins TRBV29-1 and TRBJ2-7; D is possibly TRBD1 or TRBD2 (6 bases each). Trimming shortened V by 7 bases and J by 5 bases, and 18 bases separated the two germline ends. The CDR3 loop spans 13 amino acids. The germline V gene has CDR1 SQVTM and CDR2 ANQGSEA. CDR3 in DNA: TGCAGCGCAAGGAGGGGGTTTGGGAACGAGCAGTACTTC. Its protein is CSARRGFGNEQYF.

The J gene is TRBJ2-1, the V gene TRBV5-1; 12 bases are shared with TRBD2. This CDR3 has 16 residues. The ends lost 4 bases at V and 6 bases at J; junction bases unmatched: 8. Germline CDR1 SGHRS, CDR2 YFSETQ. The CDR3 region has the DNA TGCGCCAGCAGCGTGGCGACTAGCGGGAGTCTCAATGAGCAGTTCTTC. Its translation: CASSVATSGSLNEQFF.

The sample holds a few counts of this clonotype. In DNA, the CDR3 is TGTGCCAGCAGTTCCGATATTGAGTATAGCAATCAGCCCCAGCATTTT. Its protein is CASSSDIEYSNQPQHF. This chain uses TRBV6-2 or TRBV6-3 with TRBJ1-5; D is undetermined. V gave up 4 bases and J gave up 0 bases, with 13 bases separating them. Germline lookup yields CDR1 MNHEY and CDR2 SVGEGT. The CDR3 contains 16 residues.

V and J are TRBV7-9 and TRBJ1-4; 7 bases are shared with TRBD1. The V segment lost 5 bases and the J segment 4 bases; nucleotides outside the gene matches: 4. The CDR3 consists of 14 residues. CDR1 and CDR2 (germline): SEHNR, FQNEAQ (reference sequence). Written as DNA, the CDR3 is TGTGCCAGCAGCCTGACAGGGTTTAATGAAAAACTGTTTTTT. Encoded protein: CASSLTGFNEKLFF.

V is TRBV7-9 and J is TRBJ1-4; TRBD1 agrees at 9 bases. The CDR3 consists of 14 residues. Trimming took 6 bases from V and 5 from J; bases not matched to a gene: 4. Germline CDR1 is SEHNR and CDR2 is FQNEAQ (reference sequence). CDR3 residues: CASRAGTGNEKLFF. The DNA for the CDR3 is TGTGCCAGCAGGGCCGGGACAGGGAATGAAAAACTGTTTTTT.

The chain is built from TRBV5-6 and TRBJ2-3, with 15 bases lining up with TRBD2. With 4 bases clipped from V and 6 bases from J, the junction kept 12 bases outside the gene matches. The CDR3 is 18 amino acids. Germline loops: CDR1 SGHDT, CDR2 YYEEEE. CDR3 sequence reads: CASSAGLAGGPKSDTQYF. The CDR3 nucleotides read TGTGCCAGCAGCGCTGGACTAGCGGGGGGGCCTAAGTCGGATACGCAGTATTTT.

This clonotype has a handful of counts. This chain connects TRBV7-2 to TRBJ2-1; D not resolved. Trimming removed 3 bases from V and 4 bases from J, with 16 bases in between. This CDR3 is 16 amino acids long. Germline CDR1 reads SGHTA; CDR2 reads FQGNSA. The CDR3, as DNA: TGTGCCAGCAGCTTTCGGGTGTTCCCTCCATACAATGAGCAGTTCTTC. This codes for CASSFRVFPPYNEQFF.

The chain is built from TRBV5-1 and TRBJ2-1; possibly TRBD2 for D (6 bases). V shed 0 bases and J shed 5 bases, with 12 bases lying between them. There are 15 residues in the CDR3. Per the germline V gene, CDR1 is SGHRS and CDR2 is YFSETQ. In DNA, the CDR3 is TGCGCCAGCAGCTTGGGGCAGCGGGCCAACAATGAGCAGTTCTTC. Encoded protein: CASSLGQRANNEQFF. The full variable domain, in which reference TRBV5-1 and TRBJ2-1 provide the parts outside the CDR3, is KAGVTQTPRYLIKTRGQQVTLSCSPISGHRSVSWYQQTPGQGLQFLFEYFSETQRNKGNFPGRFSGRQFSNSRSEMNVSTLELGDSALYLCASSLGQRANNEQFFGPGTRLTVL.

V is TRBV2 and J is TRBJ2-1; D might be TRBD1 (7 bases). The CDR3 is 15 amino acids. The germline CDR1 and CDR2 sequences are SNHLY and FYNNEI. V lost 5 bases, J lost 3 bases, and 14 bases lay in between. The CDR3 sequence: CASSPRGTVYNEQFF. The CDR3 nucleotides read TGTGCCAGCAGTCCCCGCGGGACAGTCTACAATGAGCAGTTCTTC. The full variable domain, in which reference TRBV2 and TRBJ2-1 provide the parts outside the CDR3, is EPEVTQTPSHQVTQMGQEVILRCVPISNHLYFYWYRQILGQKVEFLVSFYNNEISEKSEIFDDQFSVERPDGSNFTLKIRSTKLEDSAMYFCASSPRGTVYNEQFFGPGTRLTVL.

The CDR3 bases are TGTGCCAGCACGCGGGGGTCGCTCTACGAGCAGTACTTC. Amino acid sequence: CASTRGSLYEQYF. The chain employs TRBV28 and TRBJ2-7; TRBD2 aligns across 7 bases. Germline V gives CDR1 MDHEN, CDR2 SYDVKM. This CDR3 contains 13 residues. Trimming removed 7 bases from V and 3 bases from J; junction bases left unmatched: 6.

The J gene is TRBJ2-7, the V gene TRBV5-1; D is possibly TRBD2 (5 bases). Per the germline V gene, CDR1 is SGHRS and CDR2 is YFSETQ. Trimming left V 4 bases short and J 2 bases short, with 10 bases between. The CDR3 consists of 13 residues. For the CDR3, the DNA is TGCGCCAGCAGCAGGCCCGGGGCCTACGAGCAGTACTTC. Amino acid sequence: CASSRPGAYEQYF.

This clonotype was counted only a few times. The CDR3 nucleotides read TGTGCCAGCAGTTTTAGACAGAACTTCCTAGGAAACACCATATATTTT. Amino acid sequence: CASSFRQNFLGNTIYF. This chain connects TRBV12-3 or TRBV12-4 to TRBJ1-3, with D perhaps matching TRBD1 (5 bases). The ends were cut back, 3 bases at V and 4 bases at J, with 16 bases in the middle. CDR3 size: 16 residues.

This clonotype was counted only a few times. This chain joins TRBV7-7 and TRBJ2-1, with 13 bases lining up with TRBD2. V shed 11 bases and J 3 bases; nucleotides not matched to a gene: 10. This CDR3 has 16 amino acids. Germline lookup yields CDR1 SSHAT and CDR2 FNYEAQ (reference sequence). The CDR3 region is CARFDGTSGVYNEQFF. Here the CDR3 DNA reads TGTGCCCGCTTTGACGGGACTAGCGGGGTCTACAATGAGCAGTTCTTC. The whole variable domain, filled in from reference TRBV7-7 and TRBJ2-1, reads GAGVSQSPRYKVTKRGQDVTLRCDPISSHATLYWYQQALGQGPEFLTYFNYEAQPDKSGLPSDRFSAERPEGSISTLTIQRTEQRDSAMYRCARFDGTSGVYNEQFFGPGTRLTVL.

The chain links TRBV7-9 to TRBJ2-7, with TRBD1 matching over 8 bases. CDR3 length: 13 residues. Germline trimming cut 5 bases from V and 8 bases from J; bases unmatched to any gene: 8. Germline CDR1 SEHNR, CDR2 FQNEAQ (reference sequence). This chain's CDR3 is CASSHPTGVQQYF. The CDR3 DNA follows: TGTGCCAGCAGCCACCCGACAGGGGTGCAGCAGTACTTC.